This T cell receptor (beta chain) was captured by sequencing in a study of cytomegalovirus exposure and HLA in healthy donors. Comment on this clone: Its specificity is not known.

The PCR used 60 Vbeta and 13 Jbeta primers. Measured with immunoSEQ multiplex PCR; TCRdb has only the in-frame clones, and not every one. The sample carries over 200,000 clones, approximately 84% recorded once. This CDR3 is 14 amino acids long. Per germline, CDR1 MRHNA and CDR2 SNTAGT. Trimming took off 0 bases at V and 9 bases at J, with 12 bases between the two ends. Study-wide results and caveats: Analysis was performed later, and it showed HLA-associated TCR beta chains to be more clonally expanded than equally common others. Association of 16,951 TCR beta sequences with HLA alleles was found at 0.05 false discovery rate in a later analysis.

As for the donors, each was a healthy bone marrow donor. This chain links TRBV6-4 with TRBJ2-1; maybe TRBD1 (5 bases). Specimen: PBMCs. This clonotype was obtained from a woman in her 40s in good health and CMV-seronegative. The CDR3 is CASSDSWGRAEQFF. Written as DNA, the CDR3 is TGTGCCAGCAGTGACTCTTGGGGCCGCGCTGAGCAGTTCTTC.